In its sample, the clone carrying this T cell receptor beta chain was seen many times. Its antigen remains unknown. Germline V lookup: CDR1 KGHDR, CDR2 SFDVKD. The V gene lost 4 bases and the J gene lost 12 bases, with 14 bases spanning the gap. The length of the CDR3 is 12 residues. TCR beta CDR3 region amplification was performed from RNA transcripts. When the TCR CDR3 underwent first-round RT-PCR, the HTBI primer set was used. TCRdb processed the multiplex PCR reads anew with MiXCR; each CDR3 protein has one entry. The sample contains 200,000 to 250,000 distinct CDR3 sequences, about a sixth of which appear only once. This sample is drawn from a study of T cells in Graves' hyperthyroidism and ophthalmopathy. General observations from the study: Ophthalmopathy onset followed model prediction by a median about 6.5 months.

The PBMCs were sourced from fresh peripheral blood (10 ml). Specimen: blood. The rearrangement joins TRBV24-1 to TRBJ1-1, with no clear D. The receptor was derived from a man over 45 with Graves' hyperthyroidism. CDR3 DNA: TGTGCCACCAGTGACGCGGGTGTTAAAACTTTCTTT. Translating it yields CATSDAGVKTFF.